Shown below are 3 T cell receptor beta chains from a single sample sequenced in a study of blood T cell repertoires in COVID-19. TCRdb keeps only in-frame clones here, not all; method: immunoSEQ multiplex PCR. The table records under 500,000 clones, 75% to 90% of them present only once. Specimen: peripheral blood. Receptor source: a woman aged 25 to 45 with acute or convalescent COVID-19.

The V call is TRBV24-1, the J call TRBJ2-5, with 7 bases matching TRBD1. From germline, CDR1 is KGHDR and CDR2 SFDVKD. The CDR3 length is 14 residues. Trimming took 3 bases from V and 6 from J; bases not matched to a gene: 6. CDR3 sequence (DNA): TGTGCCACCAGTGATATCCGGGACAGCAAGACCCAGTACTTC. Translating gives CATSDIRDSKTQYF.

The chain links TRBV7-8 to TRBJ2-5, with TRBD2 matching 8 bases. The germline V gene encodes CDR1 SGHVS and CDR2 FQNEAQ. The CDR3 loop spans 19 amino acids. The ends lost 5 bases at V and 1 base at J; junction bases unmatched: 18. The CDR3 spells CASSITRGGSGGTQETQYF. CDR3 DNA: TGTGCCAGCAGCATAACCCGAGGAGGAAGCGGGGGAACCCAAGAGACCCAGTACTTC.

CDR3 sequence reads: CASSKRLAGGLLLSYNEQFF. DNA for the CDR3: TGTGCCAGCAGCAAAAGACTAGCGGGGGGCCTCCTCCTCTCCTACAATGAGCAGTTCTTC. The rearrangement links TRBV7-9 to TRBJ2-1; TRBD2 aligns across 13 bases. The CDR3 covers 20 residues. V lost 5 bases, J lost 0 bases, and 13 bases stayed unmatched. Germline lookup yields CDR1 SEHNR and CDR2 FQNEAQ (reference sequence). The full variable domain, in which reference TRBV7-9 and TRBJ2-1 provide the parts outside the CDR3, is DTGVSQNPRHKITKRGQNVTFRCDPISEHNRLYWYRQTLGQGPEFLTYFQNEAQLEKSRLLSDRFSAERPKGSFSTLEIQRTEQGDSAMYLCASSKRLAGGLLLSYNEQFFGPGTRLTVL.